These 32 T cell receptor beta chains were sequenced from one sample in a study of vaccination and CD4 T cells after COVID-19. At the Johns Hopkins FTIC core, DNA taken from cultured CD4+ T cells was sequenced by way of the Oncomine TCR Beta short-read assay. TCRdb called the PCR reads again in MiXCR, with one record for every CDR3 protein. The sample consists of around 13,000 distinct CDR3 sequences, 50% to 55% of them appearing once. Antigen specificity for these receptors is unknown. Treatment described: roughly ten-day PBMC culture with coronavirus spike peptide pools or control peptides (ViraFEST assay). Sequencing was carried out using CD4+ T cells from blood, cultured in vitro. Every receptor here comes from a human donor who had recovered from COVID-19.

V and J are TRBV6-1 and TRBJ2-2, with D unclear. Germline CDR1 is MNHNS and CDR2 is SASEGT. V gave up 7 bases and J gave up 0 bases, with 9 bases separating them. The CDR3 has 14 residues. CDR3 amino acids: CASTRTANTGELFF. CDR3 bases: TGTGCCAGCACACGGACCGCGAACACCGGGGAGCTGTTTTTT.

The chain links TRBV20-1 to TRBJ2-1; 14 positions match TRBD2. CDR3 length: 17 amino acids. CDR1 DFQATT and CDR2 SNEGSKA come from the germline V gene (reference sequence). Unmatched junction bases numbered 8, after V lost 6 bases and J lost 1 base. The CDR3 loop reads CSANPGLAGASYNEQFF. Here the CDR3 DNA reads TGCAGTGCAAACCCGGGACTAGCGGGAGCATCCTACAATGAGCAGTTCTTC.

The CDR3 DNA sequence: TGTGCCACCAGCGACGTGGGGGGGGAGACCCAGTACTTC. Encoded protein: CATSDVGGETQYF. The chain employs TRBV15 and TRBJ2-5; 7 bases match TRBD2. Germline CDR1 is LNHNV and CDR2 is YYDKDF (reference sequence). V lost 5 bases and J lost 5; bases outside the gene matches: 5. The CDR3 is 13 residues long.

In DNA, the CDR3 is TGCAGTGCTAGGATGGCTAGCGGGAGGGCGATGGGGGCCAACGTCCTGACTTTC. Translating gives CSARMASGRAMGANVLTF. The V call is TRBV20-1, the J call TRBJ2-6; 12 nucleotides agree with TRBD2. Germline CDR1 and CDR2: DFQATT and SNEGSKA (reference sequence). V lost 3 bases, J lost 4 bases, and 10 bases stayed unmatched. CDR3 length: 18 residues.

V usage is TRBV5-1 and J usage is TRBJ1-3; a weak D match, TRBD1 (6 bases). The germline V gene has CDR1 SGHRS and CDR2 YFSETQ. Trimming cost V 0 bases and J 0 bases, with 10 bases left between them. This CDR3 contains 16 residues. The CDR3 coding sequence is TGCGCCAGCAGCTTGGGAGGGGGGGCCTCTGGAAACACCATATATTTT. Translation: CASSLGGGASGNTIYF.

The V call is TRBV20-1, the J call TRBJ2-1; the match to TRBD2 covers 8 bases. With 6 bases clipped from V and 5 bases from J, the junction kept 6 bases outside the gene matches. The CDR3 covers 13 residues. The germline CDR1 and CDR2 sequences are DFQATT and SNEGSKA (reference sequence). The chain's CDR3 is CSAPRAGDNEQFF. The CDR3 region has the DNA TGCAGTGCCCCGCGAGCGGGGGACAATGAGCAGTTCTTC.

The chain has TRBV4-1 and TRBJ2-5, with a weak D call TRBD2 (5 bases). V lost 5 bases and J lost 2, with 15 bases in between. The CDR3 is 15 amino acids. Germline V gene sequence: CDR1 MGHRA, CDR2 YSYEKL. The CDR3 is CASSAADFGQETQYF. CDR3 sequence (DNA): TGCGCCAGCAGCGCTGCGGACTTCGGGCAAGAGACCCAGTACTTC.

This rearrangement joins TRBV28 to TRBJ2-3; D assignment may be TRBD1 or TRBD2 (6 bases each). Germline CDR1 is MDHEN and CDR2 is SYDVKM. The CDR3 covers 16 residues. The V and J ends lost 5 bases and 4 bases respectively, with 19 bases between them. CDR3: CASSQMTGPGADTQYF. DNA for the CDR3: TGTGCCAGCAGTCAGATGACAGGTCCGGGAGCAGATACGCAGTATTTT.

The V and J genes are TRBV7-3 and TRBJ2-1; D gene ambiguous. The germline CDR1 and CDR2 sequences are SGHTA and FQGTGA. V gave up 5 bases and J gave up 0 bases, with 11 bases separating them. The length of the CDR3 is 15 residues. CDR3 nucleotide sequence: TGTGCCAGCAGCCCGGACGCAAGCTCCTACAATGAGCAGTTCTTC. This codes for CASSPDASSYNEQFF.

V and J are TRBV20-1 and TRBJ2-1; TRBD2 matches at 9 bases. The V gene end was trimmed by 4 bases and the J gene end by 6 bases; junction bases not matched to a gene: 1. In germline, CDR1 is DFQATT, CDR2 SNEGSKA (reference sequence). The CDR3 contains 12 residues. CDR3 bases: TGCAGTGCTACACTAGCGGGCAATGAGCAGTTCTTC. As protein: CSATLAGNEQFF.

The chain combines TRBV7-8 with TRBJ1-5; no reliable D call. Germline CDR1 reads SGHVS; CDR2 reads FQNEAQ. The CDR3 covers 13 residues. V shed 3 bases and J shed 1 base, with 4 bases lying between them. The CDR3 sequence: CASSFGSNQPQHF. CDR3 coding DNA: TGTGCCAGCAGCTTCGGAAGCAATCAGCCCCAGCATTTT.

Only a few counts were recorded for this clonotype. This chain connects TRBV30 to TRBJ2-2; D is possibly TRBD1 (5 bases). Germline V lookup: CDR1 GTSNPN, CDR2 SVGIG (reference sequence). This CDR3 has 11 amino acids. Trimming pared 5 bases from V and 6 bases from J, leaving 7 bases between. Written as DNA, the CDR3 is TGTGCCTGGGGACACCCCGGGGAGCTGTTTTTT. Protein sequence: CAWGHPGELFF. The complete variable domain, with remaining parts taken from reference TRBV30 and TRBJ2-2, reads SQTIHQWPATLVQPVGSPLSLECTVEGTSNPNLYWYRQAAGRGLQLLFYSVGIGQISSEVPQNLSASRPQDRQFILSSKKLLLSDSGFYLCAWGHPGELFFGEGSRLTVL.

The gene calls are TRBV29-1 and TRBJ1-2; 7 bases line up with TRBD1. CDR1 and CDR2 from the germline V gene are SQVTM and ANQGSEA. CDR3 length: 15 amino acids. V was pared by 6 bases and J by 4 bases, with 14 bases of the junction left unmatched. The CDR3: CSVQSTGWGFYGYTF. Here the CDR3 DNA reads TGCAGCGTGCAATCGACAGGGTGGGGATTCTATGGCTACACCTTC. The variable domain in full, with the rest retrieved from reference TRBV29-1 and TRBJ1-2, is SAVISQKPSRDICQRGTSLTIQCQVDSQVTMMFWYRQQPGQSLTLIATANQGSEATYESGFVIDKFPISRPNLTFSTLTVSNMSPEDSSIYLCSVQSTGWGFYGYTFGSGTRLTVV.

The chain joins TRBV5-1 to TRBJ2-2; 12 bases are shared with TRBD2. The germline V gene encodes CDR1 SGHRS and CDR2 YFSETQ. This CDR3 spans 16 amino acids. After removal of 3 bases from V and 3 bases from J, the junction contained 3 bases not matched to a gene. CDR3 loop: CASSSGTSGHTGELFF. CDR3 nucleotide sequence: TGCGCCAGCAGCTCGGGGACTAGCGGGCACACCGGGGAGCTGTTTTTT.

This clonotype occurred a few times. V is TRBV2 and J is TRBJ2-2; 7 bases match TRBD2. V shed 7 bases, J shed 8 bases, and the junction held 13 bases outside the gene matches. CDR1 is SNHLY, CDR2 FYNNEI, per germline. The CDR3 sequence is 15 residues long. This CDR3 reads CASNRQGGSSGELFF. The DNA of the CDR3 is TGTGCCAGCAATCGACAAGGCGGGAGTAGTGGGGAGCTGTTTTTT.

This clonotype has only a few counts. The chain employs TRBV6-5 and TRBJ2-7; D unclear. CDR1 and CDR2 (germline): MNHEY, SVGAGI. This CDR3 contains 15 residues. Trimming removed 0 bases at V and 3 bases at J, with 12 bases between. CDR3 nucleotides: TGTGCCAGCAGTTACTCCGGCGGATATCTCTACGAGCAGTACTTC. Translated: CASSYSGGYLYEQYF.

This clonotype has just a few counts. V is TRBV12-3 or TRBV12-4 and J is TRBJ1-6; no clear D gene. The CDR3 has 13 amino acids. V was clipped by 3 bases and J by 10 bases, with 10 bases between them. The CDR3 sequence: CASSFGIGSPLHF. The CDR3 DNA sequence: TGTGCCAGCAGTTTTGGGATTGGGTCACCCCTCCACTTT.

This chain connects TRBV28 to TRBJ1-2, with D perhaps TRBD1 (5 bases). Germline values: CDR1 MDHEN, CDR2 SYDVKM. V was trimmed by 3 bases and J by 7 bases, leaving 18 bases between them. The CDR3 length is 15 residues. The CDR3 bases are TGTGCCAGCAGTTTGGTCCGGGGGTCCTTGGGTGGCTACACCTTC. This translates into CASSLVRGSLGGYTF.

This rearrangement joins TRBV7-9 to TRBJ1-4, with TRBD1 matching over 11 bases. CDR3 length equals 18 residues. The germline V gene encodes CDR1 SEHNR and CDR2 FQNEAQ (reference sequence). The J segment lost 5 bases and the V segment lost 5 bases, leaving 13 bases of the junction unmatched. In DNA form, the CDR3 reads TGTGCCAGCAGCCCGATCTCGACTGGGACAGGGGGAAATGAAAAACTGTTTTTT. It encodes CASSPISTGTGGNEKLFF.

The gene calls are TRBV18 and TRBJ1-6, with 7 bases identical to TRBD1. V trimming: 3 bases; J trimming: 9 bases; junction bases outside the gene matches: 5. The germline CDR1 and CDR2 sequences are KGHSH and LQKENI. The CDR3 consists of 14 residues. Here the CDR3 reads CASSPDRVGSPLHF. DNA of the CDR3: TGTGCCAGCTCACCCGACAGGGTGGGTTCACCCCTCCACTTT.

This rearrangement joins TRBV20-1 to TRBJ2-7, with D perhaps matching TRBD2 (5 bases). With 0 bases removed from V and 2 bases from J, the gap between germline ends came to 11 bases. Germline CDR1 reads DFQATT; CDR2 reads SNEGSKA (reference sequence). The CDR3 has 14 residues. CDR3 region: CSARDPSGAYEQYF. In nucleotides, the CDR3 is TGCAGTGCTAGAGATCCCAGCGGCGCCTACGAGCAGTACTTC.

This sequence joins TRBV14 and TRBJ2-5; 11 bases map to TRBD1. J was trimmed by 4 bases and V by 1 base; bases with no gene match: 8. The germline gives CDR1 SGHDN, CDR2 FVKESK. The CDR3 has 17 residues. The CDR3 is CASSQAPDRGRLETQYF. The CDR3 region has the DNA TGTGCCAGCAGCCAAGCCCCGGACAGGGGGCGTTTAGAGACCCAGTACTTC.

This clonotype was observed a handful of times. The V gene is TRBV6-1, the J gene TRBJ1-5; D is unclear. CDR1 is MNHNS, CDR2 SASEGT, per germline. The germline V and J ends were trimmed by 0 bases and 0 bases, with 21 bases remaining between them. CDR3 length: 20 residues. The CDR3 DNA is TGTGCCAGCAGTGAAGCGCTTCTGGGGAAGGGTAGGTATAGCAATCAGCCCCAGCATTTT. Protein product: CASSEALLGKGRYSNQPQHF.

The chain uses TRBV7-9 and TRBJ2-5, with 7 bases identical to TRBD1. V gave up 5 bases and J gave up 7 bases; unmatched junction bases: 16. The germline gives CDR1 SEHNR, CDR2 FQNEAQ (reference sequence). CDR3 length: 16 amino acids. The CDR3 spells CASSPEGAVLLGTQYF. The CDR3 DNA reads as TGTGCCAGCAGCCCAGAGGGGGCTGTCTTATTAGGGACCCAGTACTTC.

There are a few counts of this clonotype. One end of the junction varies from germline; a read error may be responsible. The chain uses TRBV20-1 and TRBJ2-7; possibly TRBD2 for D (5 bases). From germline, CDR1 is DFQATT and CDR2 SNEGSKA (reference sequence). This CDR3 comprises 13 residues. DNA of the CDR3: TGCAGTGCCAGAGGGCCACGAACCTACGAGCAGTACTTC. This encodes CSARGPRTYEQYF.

This clonotype was counted a few times. The chain employs TRBV6-1 and TRBJ1-2; 7 bases match TRBD1. Germline CDR1 reads MNHNS; CDR2 reads SASEGT. This CDR3 comprises 15 residues. J gave up 2 bases and V 10 bases, and 13 bases lay outside the gene matches. In nucleotides, the CDR3 is TGTGCCACGACAGGGAGGAGTCCGCTAAACTATGGCTACACCTTC. Amino acids: CATTGRSPLNYGYTF.

This clonotype was detected only a few times. The chain couples TRBV10-3 to TRBJ1-2, with 9 positions matching TRBD1. This CDR3 has 13 amino acids. The V gene's germline CDR1 is ENHRY and CDR2 SYGVKD. With V trimmed by 5 bases and J by 13 bases, 11 bases remained unmatched. The CDR3 spells CAISSLLGTGTTF. The CDR3 nucleotides read TGTGCCATCAGTTCCCTTTTAGGGACAGGGACCACCTTC.

This chain joins TRBV30 and TRBJ1-1; D is perhaps TRBD1 (5 bases). CDR1 is GTSNPN and CDR2 is SVGIG in the germline V gene (reference sequence). Trimming shortened V by 5 bases and J by 10 bases, and 14 bases separated the two germline ends. The length of the CDR3 is 11 residues. CDR3 nucleotide sequence: TGTGCCTGGGGTCCCCGGCAGGGAGCTTTCTTT. Protein: CAWGPRQGAFF.

The V gene is TRBV5-5, the J gene TRBJ1-4; D is unclear. This CDR3 region has 13 residues. Trimming took off 0 bases at V and 5 bases at J, with 5 bases between the two ends. The germline CDR1 and CDR2 sequences are SGHKS and YYEKEE (reference sequence). CDR3 bases: TGTGCCAGCAGCTTGGCCAGCAATGAAAAACTGTTTTTT. Encoded protein: CASSLASNEKLFF.

The chain combines TRBV18 with TRBJ2-7, with D perhaps TRBD2 (5 bases). Germline CDR1 KGHSH, CDR2 LQKENI. V lost 6 bases, J lost 5 bases, and 20 bases lay in between. This CDR3 has 15 residues. CDR3 region: CASSLMGASFDEQYF. The CDR3 nucleotides are TGTGCCAGCTCGCTGATGGGAGCGAGTTTTGACGAGCAGTACTTC.

This clonotype was seen a handful of times. The chain couples TRBV27 to TRBJ1-1; no definite D call. This CDR3 is 15 amino acids long. CDR1 is MNHEY and CDR2 is SMNVEV in the germline V gene (reference sequence). The V and J ends lost 2 bases and 1 base respectively, with 11 bases between them. In DNA form, the CDR3 reads TGTGCCAGCAGTTTAAAGGCAGGTGGGAACACTGAAGCTTTCTTT. Translating it yields CASSLKAGGNTEAFF.

The chain recombines TRBV28 with TRBJ1-1; D gene uncertain. The CDR3 extends over 11 amino acids. Germline V gene lookup returns CDR1 MDHEN and CDR2 SYDVKM. V lost 5 bases and J lost 0, with 1 base in between. CDR3: CASSMNTEAFF. DNA for the CDR3: TGTGCCAGCAGTATGAACACTGAAGCTTTCTTT.